The source of this T cell receptor beta chain is a study of blood T cell repertoires in COVID-19. Original methodology: It was from reference gene primer amplification that nucleated cell counts were estimated. This table comes from immunoSEQ multiplex PCR, and its TCRdb copy is limited to in-frame clones, with some not included. Clone size and V and J calls were adopted from that table, with D and trimming inferred from the DNA. The sample has fewer than 350,000 clones, around 89% seen once; the top ten hold roughly 1.5%. As concerns this clone: One end of the junction fails to match germline, which may point to a read error.

Residents of about two dozen US areas, aged about 18 to 100 years, made up the participants. Cohort placement rested on clinical history that participants reported themselves. The CDR3 contains 15 residues. Per germline, CDR1 SSHAT and CDR2 FNYEAQ (reference sequence). This chain joins TRBV7-7 and TRBJ2-3; 10 bases agree with TRBD1. This clonotype was obtained from a woman under 30 with acute COVID-19. Sequencing was done on a sample of PBMCs or T cells enriched from blood (not recorded which). CDR3 DNA sequence: TGTGCTAGCAGCCCTATGACAGGGGGCAGGGATACGCAGTATTTT. It yields the protein CASSPMTGGRDTQYF.